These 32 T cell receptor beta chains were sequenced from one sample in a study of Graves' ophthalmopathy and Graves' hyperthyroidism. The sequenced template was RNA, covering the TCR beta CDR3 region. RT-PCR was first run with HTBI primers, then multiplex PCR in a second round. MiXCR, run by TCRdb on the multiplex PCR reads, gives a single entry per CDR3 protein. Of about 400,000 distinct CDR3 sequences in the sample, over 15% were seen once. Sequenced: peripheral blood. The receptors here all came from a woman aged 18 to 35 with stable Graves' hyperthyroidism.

The CDR3 region has the DNA TGTGCCAGCGCGGGGGGGCTTGGCTACACCTTC. Its protein product is CASAGGLGYTF. The chain combines TRBV28 with TRBJ1-2; tentative D call: TRBD1 (6 bases). This CDR3 is built from 11 residues. Per germline, CDR1 MDHEN and CDR2 SYDVKM. V shed 8 bases and J shed 7 bases, with 11 bases lying between them.

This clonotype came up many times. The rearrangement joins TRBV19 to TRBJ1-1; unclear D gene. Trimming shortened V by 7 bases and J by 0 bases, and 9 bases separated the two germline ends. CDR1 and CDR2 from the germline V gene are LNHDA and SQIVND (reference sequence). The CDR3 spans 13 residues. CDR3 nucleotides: TGTGCCAGTAACGGGCAGATGAACACTGAAGCTTTCTTT. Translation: CASNGQMNTEAFF. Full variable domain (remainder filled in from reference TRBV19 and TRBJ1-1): DGGITQSPKYLFRKEGQNVTLSCEQNLNHDAMYWYRQDPGQGLRLIYYSQIVNDFQKGDIAEGYSVSREKKESFPLTVTSAQKNPTAFYLCASNGQMNTEAFFGQGTRLTVV.

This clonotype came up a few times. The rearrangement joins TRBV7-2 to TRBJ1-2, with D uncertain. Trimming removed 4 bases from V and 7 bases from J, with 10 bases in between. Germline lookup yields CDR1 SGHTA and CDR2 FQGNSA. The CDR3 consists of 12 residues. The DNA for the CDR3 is TGTGCCAGCAGCTCCAGGACGGGTGGCTACACCTTC. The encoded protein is CASSSRTGGYTF.

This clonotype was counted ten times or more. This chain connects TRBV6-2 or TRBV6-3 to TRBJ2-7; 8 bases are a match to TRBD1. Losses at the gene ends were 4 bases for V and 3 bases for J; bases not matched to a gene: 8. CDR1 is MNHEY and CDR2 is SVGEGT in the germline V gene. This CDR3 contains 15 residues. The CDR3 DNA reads TGTGCCAGCAGTTTTGGACAGGGACGTATCTACGAGCAGTACTTC. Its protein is CASSFGQGRIYEQYF.

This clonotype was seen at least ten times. The CDR3 DNA reads TGCGCCAGCAGCCAAGTTTGGACAGGGATGCAAGAGACCCAGTACTTC. This gives the protein CASSQVWTGMQETQYF. This chain joins TRBV4-1 and TRBJ2-5; 8 nucleotides agree with TRBD1. Trimming took 1 base from V and 2 from J; bases not matched to a gene: 6. CDR1 MGHRA and CDR2 YSYEKL come from the germline V gene. CDR3 size: 16 residues.

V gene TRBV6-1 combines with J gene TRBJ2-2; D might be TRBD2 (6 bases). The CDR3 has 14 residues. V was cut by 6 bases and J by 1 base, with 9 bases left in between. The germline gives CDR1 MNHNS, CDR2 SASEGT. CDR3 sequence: CASSHGGNTGELFF. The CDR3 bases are TGTGCCAGCAGCCACGGGGGGAACACCGGGGAGCTGTTTTTT.

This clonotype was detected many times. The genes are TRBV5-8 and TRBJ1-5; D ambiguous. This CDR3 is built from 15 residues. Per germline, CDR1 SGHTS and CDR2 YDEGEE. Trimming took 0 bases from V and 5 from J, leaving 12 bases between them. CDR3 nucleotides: TGTGCCAGCAGCTTGGCCCTGGGAGGATATCAGCCCCAGCATTTT. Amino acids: CASSLALGGYQPQHF.

The DNA for the CDR3 is TGTGCCAGCAGTTTAGGAGGAAAGTATGGCTACACCTTC. Translated: CASSLGGKYGYTF. The chain couples TRBV27 to TRBJ1-2, with D hard to call. V was shortened by 2 bases and J by 5 bases, with 9 bases between the two germline ends. Germline V gene sequence: CDR1 MNHEY, CDR2 SMNVEV (reference sequence). The CDR3 sequence is 13 residues long.

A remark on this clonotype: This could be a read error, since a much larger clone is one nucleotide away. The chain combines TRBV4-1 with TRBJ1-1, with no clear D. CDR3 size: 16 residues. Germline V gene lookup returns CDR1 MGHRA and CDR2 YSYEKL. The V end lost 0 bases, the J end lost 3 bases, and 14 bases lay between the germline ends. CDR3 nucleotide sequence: TGCGCCAGCAGCCAAGATTCAGCAGGTTTGGACACTGAAGCTTTCTTT. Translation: CASSQDSAGLDTEAFF.

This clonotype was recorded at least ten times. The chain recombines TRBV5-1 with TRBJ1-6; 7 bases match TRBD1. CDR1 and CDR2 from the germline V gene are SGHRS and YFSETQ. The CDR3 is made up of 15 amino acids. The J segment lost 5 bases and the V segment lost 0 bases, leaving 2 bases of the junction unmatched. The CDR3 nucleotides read TGCGCCAGCAGCTTGGAGGGACAGCATAATTCACCCCTCCACTTT. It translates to CASSLEGQHNSPLHF.

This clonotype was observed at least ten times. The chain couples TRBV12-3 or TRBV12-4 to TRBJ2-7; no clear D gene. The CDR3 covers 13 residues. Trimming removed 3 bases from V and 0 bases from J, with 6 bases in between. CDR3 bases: TGTGCCAGCAGTTTTTTGAACTCCTACGAGCAGTACTTC. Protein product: CASSFLNSYEQYF.

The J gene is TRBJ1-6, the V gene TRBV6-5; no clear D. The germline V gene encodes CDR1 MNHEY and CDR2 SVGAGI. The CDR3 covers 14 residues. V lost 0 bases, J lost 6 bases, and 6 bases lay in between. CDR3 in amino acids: CASSYSGANSPLHF. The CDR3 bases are TGTGCCAGCAGTTACTCGGGAGCTAATTCACCCCTCCACTTT.

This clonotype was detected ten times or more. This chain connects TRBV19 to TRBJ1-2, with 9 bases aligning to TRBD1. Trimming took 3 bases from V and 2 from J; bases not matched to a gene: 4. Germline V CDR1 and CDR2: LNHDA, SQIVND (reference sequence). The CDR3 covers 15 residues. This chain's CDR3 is CASSMTGTGNYGYTF. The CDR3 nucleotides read TGTGCCAGTAGTATGACCGGGACAGGGAACTATGGCTACACCTTC.

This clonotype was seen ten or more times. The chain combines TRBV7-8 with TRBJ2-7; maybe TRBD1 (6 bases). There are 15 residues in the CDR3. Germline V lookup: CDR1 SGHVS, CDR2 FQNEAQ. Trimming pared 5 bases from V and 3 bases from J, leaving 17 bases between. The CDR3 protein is CASSPQRTVFYEQYF. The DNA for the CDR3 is TGTGCCAGCAGCCCACAGAGGACAGTGTTCTACGAGCAGTACTTC.

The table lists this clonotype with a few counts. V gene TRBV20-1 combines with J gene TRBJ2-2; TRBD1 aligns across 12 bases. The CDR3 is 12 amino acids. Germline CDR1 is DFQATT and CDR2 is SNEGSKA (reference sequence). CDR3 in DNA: TGCGGGACAGGGGGCATCACCGGGGAGCTGTTTTTT. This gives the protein CGTGGITGELFF.

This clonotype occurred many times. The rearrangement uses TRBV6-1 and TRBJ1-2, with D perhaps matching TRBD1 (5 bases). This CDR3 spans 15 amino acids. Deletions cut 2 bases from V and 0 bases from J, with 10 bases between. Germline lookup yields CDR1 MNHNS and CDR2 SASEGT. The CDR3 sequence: CASSEPGRANYGYTF. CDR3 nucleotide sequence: TGTGCCAGCAGTGAACCGGGCAGGGCTAACTATGGCTACACCTTC.

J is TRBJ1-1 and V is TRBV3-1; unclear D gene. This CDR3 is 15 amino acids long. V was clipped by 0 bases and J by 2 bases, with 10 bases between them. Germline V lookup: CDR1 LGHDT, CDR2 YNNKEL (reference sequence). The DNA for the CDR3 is TGTGCCAGCAGCCAAGAAGTGACGGAAAACACTGAAGCTTTCTTT. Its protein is CASSQEVTENTEAFF.

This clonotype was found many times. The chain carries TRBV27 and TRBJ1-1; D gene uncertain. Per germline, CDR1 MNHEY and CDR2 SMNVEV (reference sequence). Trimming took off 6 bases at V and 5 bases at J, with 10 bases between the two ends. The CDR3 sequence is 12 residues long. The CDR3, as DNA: TGTGCCAGCAGAACCGGGAGGACTGAAGCTTTCTTT. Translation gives CASRTGRTEAFF.

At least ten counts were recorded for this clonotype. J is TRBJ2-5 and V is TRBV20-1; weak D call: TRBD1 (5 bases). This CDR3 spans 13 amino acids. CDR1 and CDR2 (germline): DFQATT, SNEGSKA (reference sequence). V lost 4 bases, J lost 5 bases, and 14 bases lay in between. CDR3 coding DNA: TGCAGTGCTACAGGGTCCTTAGGGGAGACCCAGTACTTC. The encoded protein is CSATGSLGETQYF.

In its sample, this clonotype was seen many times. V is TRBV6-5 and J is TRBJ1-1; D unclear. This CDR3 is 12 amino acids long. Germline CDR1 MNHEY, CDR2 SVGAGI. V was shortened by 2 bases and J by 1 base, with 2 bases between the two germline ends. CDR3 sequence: CASSYQNTEAFF. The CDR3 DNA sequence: TGTGCCAGCAGTTACCAGAACACTGAAGCTTTCTTT.

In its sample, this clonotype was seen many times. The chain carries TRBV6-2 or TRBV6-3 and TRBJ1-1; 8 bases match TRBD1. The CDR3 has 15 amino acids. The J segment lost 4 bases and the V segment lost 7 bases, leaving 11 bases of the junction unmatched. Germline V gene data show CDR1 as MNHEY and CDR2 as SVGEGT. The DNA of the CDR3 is TGTGCCAGCAACTATGGACAGGGTGGCTTCACTGAAGCTTTCTTT. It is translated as CASNYGQGGFTEAFF.

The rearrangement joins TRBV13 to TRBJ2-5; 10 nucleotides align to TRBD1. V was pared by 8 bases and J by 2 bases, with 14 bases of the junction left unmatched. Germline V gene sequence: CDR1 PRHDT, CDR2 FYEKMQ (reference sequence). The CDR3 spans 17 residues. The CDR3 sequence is CASSPLGQGGFQETQYF. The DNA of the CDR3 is TGTGCCAGCTCACCACTCGGACAGGGGGGATTTCAAGAGACCCAGTACTTC.

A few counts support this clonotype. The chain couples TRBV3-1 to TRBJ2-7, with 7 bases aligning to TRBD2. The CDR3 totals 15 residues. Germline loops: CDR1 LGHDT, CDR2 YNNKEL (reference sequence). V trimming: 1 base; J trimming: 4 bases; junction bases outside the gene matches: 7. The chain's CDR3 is CASSQGQAGLYEQYF. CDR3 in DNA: TGTGCCAGCAGCCAAGGTCAAGCGGGGCTTTACGAGCAGTACTTC.

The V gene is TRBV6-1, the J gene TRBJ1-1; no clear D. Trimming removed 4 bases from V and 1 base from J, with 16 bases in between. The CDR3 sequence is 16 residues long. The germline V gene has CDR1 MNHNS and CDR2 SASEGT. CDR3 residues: CASSGPTTHRNTEAFF. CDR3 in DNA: TGTGCCAGCAGTGGGCCCACGACCCACAGGAACACTGAAGCTTTCTTT.

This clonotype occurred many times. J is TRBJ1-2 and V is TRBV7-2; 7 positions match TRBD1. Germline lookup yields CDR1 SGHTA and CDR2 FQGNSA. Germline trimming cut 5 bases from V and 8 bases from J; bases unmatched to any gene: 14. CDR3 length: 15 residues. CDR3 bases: TGTGCCAGCAGCCCCCAAGGGGGCCCACGGAAGGGCTACACCTTC. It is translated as CASSPQGGPRKGYTF. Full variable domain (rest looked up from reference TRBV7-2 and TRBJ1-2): GAGVSQSPSNKVTEKGKDVELRCDPISGHTALYWYRQSLGQGLEFLIYFQGNSAPDKSGLPSDRFSAERTGGSVSTLTIQRTQQEDSAVYLCASSPQGGPRKGYTFGSGTRLTVV.

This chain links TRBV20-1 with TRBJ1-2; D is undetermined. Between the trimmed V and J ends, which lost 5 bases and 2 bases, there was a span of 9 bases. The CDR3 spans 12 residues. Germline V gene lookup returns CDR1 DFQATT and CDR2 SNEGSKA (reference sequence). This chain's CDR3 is CSAGFRNYGYTF. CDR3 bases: TGCAGTGCTGGGTTCAGAAACTATGGCTACACCTTC.

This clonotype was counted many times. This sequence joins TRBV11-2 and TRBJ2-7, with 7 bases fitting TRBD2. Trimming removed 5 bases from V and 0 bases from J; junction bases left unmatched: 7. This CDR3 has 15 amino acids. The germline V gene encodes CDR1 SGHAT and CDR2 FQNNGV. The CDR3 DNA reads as TGTGCCAGCAGCCAAAGCGGGGTAACCTCCTACGAGCAGTACTTC. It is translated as CASSQSGVTSYEQYF.

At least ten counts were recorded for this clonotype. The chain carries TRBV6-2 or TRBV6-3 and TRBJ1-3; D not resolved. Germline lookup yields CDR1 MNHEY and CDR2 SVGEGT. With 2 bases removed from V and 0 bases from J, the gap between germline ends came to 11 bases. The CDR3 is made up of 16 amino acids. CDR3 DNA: TGTGCCAGCAGTTACGGAGCGCTTGACTCTGGAAACACCATATATTTT. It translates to CASSYGALDSGNTIYF.

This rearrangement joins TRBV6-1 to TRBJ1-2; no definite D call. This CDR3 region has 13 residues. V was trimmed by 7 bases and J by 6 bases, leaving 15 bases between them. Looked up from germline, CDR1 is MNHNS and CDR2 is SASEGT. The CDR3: CASMYPGNHGYTF. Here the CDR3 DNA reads TGTGCCAGCATGTATCCGGGGAATCATGGCTACACCTTC.

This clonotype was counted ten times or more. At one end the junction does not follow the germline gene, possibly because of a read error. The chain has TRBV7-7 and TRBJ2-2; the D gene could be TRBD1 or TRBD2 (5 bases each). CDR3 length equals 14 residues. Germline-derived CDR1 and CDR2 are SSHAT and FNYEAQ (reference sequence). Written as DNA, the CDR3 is TGTGCCGTTCCCATGCCAGGGTGGACCGGGGAACTGTTTTTT. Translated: CAVPMPGWTGELFF.

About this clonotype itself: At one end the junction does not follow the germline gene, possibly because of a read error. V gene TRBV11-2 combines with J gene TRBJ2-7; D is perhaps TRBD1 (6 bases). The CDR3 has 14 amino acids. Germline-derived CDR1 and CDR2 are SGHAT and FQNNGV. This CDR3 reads CASTHTLGAYDQYF. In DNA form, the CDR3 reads TGTGCCAGCACCCATACACTGGGGGCCTACGATCAGTACTTC.

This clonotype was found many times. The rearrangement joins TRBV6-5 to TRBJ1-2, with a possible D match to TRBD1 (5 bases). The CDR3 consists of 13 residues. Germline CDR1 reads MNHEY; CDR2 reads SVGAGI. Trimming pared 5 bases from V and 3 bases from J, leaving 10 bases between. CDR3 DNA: TGTGCCAGCAGTCTCAGGGAAGACTATGGCTACACCTTC. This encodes CASSLREDYGYTF.